The entry that follows covers one T cell receptor (beta chain) sequence. Clones were sequenced by immunoSEQ multiplex PCR, and TCRdb holds only the in-frame ones, with some missing. The sample lists approximately 460,000 clones; about 91% were seen once. V lost 0 bases and J 3 bases, leaving 6 bases between the germline ends. The length of the CDR3 is 13 residues. The germline V gene encodes CDR1 WNHNN and CDR2 SYGVQD (reference sequence). The entry originates in a study of blood T cell repertoires in COVID-19. On the study more broadly: The United States, Italy and Spain supplied acute and convalescent COVID-19 samples. Sources were T cells, B-cell-depleted T cells, or PBMCs; the material itself was cDNA or gDNA.

Patients at the Seattle site were enrolled during active infection and followed longitudinally. Sequenced sample: peripheral blood. This receptor was obtained from a man aged 18-30 years with COVID-19, enrolled during active disease. The chain recombines TRBV10-1 with TRBJ2-7; TRBD1 is a possible D gene (6 bases). The DNA for the CDR3 is TGCGCCAGCAGTGAGTCAGGGGGCTACGAGCAGTACTTC. As protein: CASSESGGYEQYF.